This T cell receptor beta chain comes out of a study of liver allograft versus peripheral blood T cells. Study as a whole: Comparisons were made between T cell receptor repertoires found in transplanted livers and those circulating in recipients' peripheral blood. Study-wide findings and caveats: T cell receptor repertoires inside liver allografts reportedly differed from those in peripheral blood.

By frequency in the sample, this clonotype is medium-sized. What it recognizes is unknown. TCRdb reprocessed the reads via MiXCR and lists one record per CDR3 protein. The repertoire consists of some 7,200 distinct CDR3 sequences, with approximately 15% occurring once and the leading ten covering roughly 3%. The receptor's source is a human patient who had a liver transplant. Some T cells may be provided by the graft donor.

The CDR3 spells CASSARVNYGYTF. CDR3 coding DNA: TGTGCCAGCAGTGCCCGGGTTAACTATGGCTACACCTTC. The chain has TRBV6-6 and TRBJ1-2; D not resolved. The CDR3 runs to 13 residues. CDR1 and CDR2 from the germline V gene are MNHNY and SVGAGI (reference sequence). V dropped 5 bases and J dropped 1 base, with 8 bases sitting between them.